The 25 T cell receptor beta chains listed next were all sequenced from one sample in a study of graft-versus-host responses after intestinal transplantation (dated by TCRdb to about 2021). Receptors were amplified or captured by the immunoSEQ multiplex PCR assay. The clones in this table, taken by TCRdb from immuneACCESS, are in-frame only. Not every clone is retained; where verified, under half of the shortfall comes from an unresolved V gene, and the cause of the rest is unknown. The sample records some 77,000 clones, roughly 90% of which are singletons. The ten top clones hold around 0.69% of the sample. The sample consisted of PBMCs, taken 98 days after intestinal transplantation. These receptor sequences come from a human patient who received an intestinal transplant, so some T cells may come from the graft donor.

The genes are TRBV2 and TRBJ1-5; D perhaps matches TRBD1 (6 bases). The CDR3 has 14 amino acids. CDR1 and CDR2 (germline): SNHLY, FYNNEI. V lost 3 bases, J lost 4 bases, and 10 bases lay in between. The CDR3 loop is CASSEGAGNQPQHF. The CDR3 nucleotides read TGTGCCAGCAGTGAGGGGGCTGGAAATCAGCCCCAGCATTTT.

This clone was seen a single time. The CDR3 here is CASSLGQGADTEAFF. The CDR3, as DNA: TGCGCCAGCAGCTTGGGACAGGGGGCTGACACTGAAGCTTTCTTT. This sequence joins TRBV5-1 and TRBJ1-1; TRBD1 agrees at 10 bases. Per the germline V gene, CDR1 is SGHRS and CDR2 is YFSETQ. There are 15 residues in the CDR3. With V trimmed by 0 bases and J by 3 bases, 2 bases remained unmatched. Drawing the rest from reference TRBV5-1 and TRBJ1-1, the complete variable domain is KAGVTQTPRYLIKTRGQQVTLSCSPISGHRSVSWYQQTPGQGLQFLFEYFSETQRNKGNFPGRFSGRQFSNSRSEMNVSTLELGDSALYLCASSLGQGADTEAFFGQGTRLTVV.

The chain recombines TRBV28 with TRBJ2-2, with D possibly TRBD2 on 5 matching bases. The germline V and J ends were trimmed by 3 bases and 3 bases, with 11 bases remaining between them. This CDR3 is 15 amino acids long. Per germline, CDR1 MDHEN and CDR2 SYDVKM. CDR3 protein: CASSFVEGYTGELFF. The CDR3 DNA follows: TGTGCCAGCAGTTTTGTTGAGGGTTACACCGGGGAGCTGTTTTTT.

V usage is TRBV7-9 and J usage is TRBJ2-1; TRBD2 matches 13 bases. The V and J ends lost 5 bases and 0 bases, in that order; junction bases with no gene match: 7. The germline V gene encodes CDR1 SEHNR and CDR2 FQNEAQ (reference sequence). This CDR3 contains 18 residues. The CDR3 loop reads CASSATSGGLSSYNEQFF. Written as DNA, the CDR3 is TGTGCCAGCAGCGCGACTAGCGGGGGGCTGAGCTCCTACAATGAGCAGTTCTTC. The full variable domain, in which reference TRBV7-9 and TRBJ2-1 provide the parts outside the CDR3, is DTGVSQNPRHKITKRGQNVTFRCDPISEHNRLYWYRQTLGQGPEFLTYFQNEAQLEKSRLLSDRFSAERPKGSFSTLEIQRTEQGDSAMYLCASSATSGGLSSYNEQFFGPGTRLTVL.

The V call is TRBV28, the J call TRBJ2-1, with D tentatively TRBD2 (6 bases). The germline V and J ends were trimmed by 4 bases and 9 bases, with 22 bases remaining between them. CDR1 MDHEN and CDR2 SYDVKM come from the germline V gene. The CDR3 is 16 amino acids. In DNA, the CDR3 is TGTGCCAGCAGTTCCCCCGGGGCGGGACCTCGACGTGAGCAGTTCTTC. Amino acid sequence: CASSSPGAGPRREQFF.

The chain employs TRBV7-9 and TRBJ2-3, with 10 nucleotides matching TRBD1. This CDR3 spans 16 amino acids. CDR1 and CDR2 from the germline V gene are SEHNR and FQNEAQ (reference sequence). With 8 bases clipped from V and 0 bases from J, the junction kept 8 bases outside the gene matches. For the CDR3, the DNA is TGTGCCAGCCGGCCGACAGGGGGCCCTAGCACAGATACGCAGTATTTT. Its translation is CASRPTGGPSTDTQYF.

This CDR3 is CASSNTGTPNTEAFF. The CDR3 bases are TGTGCCAGTAGTAACACCGGGACACCGAACACTGAAGCTTTCTTT. V and J are TRBV19 and TRBJ1-1, with D possibly being TRBD1 (6 bases). CDR1 and CDR2 from the germline V gene are LNHDA and SQIVND (reference sequence). This CDR3 region has 15 residues. V lost 4 bases and J lost 1, with 13 bases in between.

This clone was seen only once. The chain uses TRBV5-4 and TRBJ2-1; maybe TRBD2 (6 bases). Trimming removed 4 bases from V and 4 bases from J, with 21 bases in between. The CDR3 is 17 residues long. Germline V gene data show CDR1 as SGHNT and CDR2 as YYREEE (reference sequence). The CDR3 DNA reads TGTGCCAGCAGCATCTACTGGCGGGGCTTCTCATACAATGAGCAGTTCTTC. It translates to CASSIYWRGFSYNEQFF. Full variable domain (remainder filled in from reference TRBV5-4 and TRBJ2-1): ETGVTQSPTHLIKTRGQQVTLRCSSQSGHNTVSWYQQALGQGPQFIFQYYREEENGRGNFPPRFSGLQFPNYSSELNVNALELDDSALYLCASSIYWRGFSYNEQFFGPGTRLTVL.

The J gene is TRBJ2-1, the V gene TRBV15; D is tentatively TRBD1 or TRBD2 (6 bases each). CDR3 length: 15 amino acids. In germline, CDR1 is LNHNV, CDR2 YYDKDF (reference sequence). The ends were cut back, 1 base at V and 4 bases at J, with 11 bases in the middle. CDR3 sequence (DNA): TGTGCCACCAGCAGAGCGGGGGCGGGGTACAATGAGCAGTTCTTC. It encodes CATSRAGAGYNEQFF.

A few counts support this clone. The gene calls are TRBV6-5 and TRBJ2-7; a weak D match, TRBD2 (6 bases). Germline lookup yields CDR1 MNHEY and CDR2 SVGAGI. Trimming cost V 2 bases and J 2 bases, with 13 bases left between them. This CDR3 is built from 15 residues. For the CDR3, the DNA is TGTGCCAGCAGTTACCGGGTGGGGGGAACCTACGAGCAGTACTTC. Its protein product is CASSYRVGGTYEQYF.

This chain joins TRBV6-1 and TRBJ1-1; TRBD1 is a possible D gene (6 bases). The length of the CDR3 is 13 residues. CDR1 MNHNS and CDR2 SASEGT come from the germline V gene. V was shortened by 6 bases and J by 0 bases, with 8 bases between the two germline ends. The CDR3 region has the DNA TGTGCCAGCAGGAGGGGGATGAACACTGAAGCTTTCTTT. Its protein product is CASRRGMNTEAFF.

The rearrangement uses TRBV4-1 and TRBJ2-7; D not resolved. V lost 4 bases to trimming and J lost 2 bases, with 21 bases between them. The V gene's germline CDR1 is MGHRA and CDR2 YSYEKL. This CDR3 region has 17 residues. CDR3 loop: CASSRHSLTAFAYEQYF. The CDR3 nucleotides are TGCGCCAGCAGCCGACACAGTCTTACAGCGTTCGCCTACGAGCAGTACTTC.

The rearrangement uses TRBV28 and TRBJ2-5, with TRBD2 matching over 7 bases. CDR1 and CDR2 from the germline V gene are MDHEN and SYDVKM. With 7 bases clipped from V and 5 bases from J, the junction kept 13 bases outside the gene matches. The CDR3 runs to 15 residues. CDR3 in DNA: TGTGCCAGCACACCCCCGGCGGGGGAGGGGGAGACCCAGTACTTC. Translated, it gives CASTPPAGEGETQYF.

This chain uses TRBV5-4 with TRBJ1-2, with TRBD1 matching over 7 bases. Per germline, CDR1 SGHNT and CDR2 YYREEE (reference sequence). With 1 base clipped from V and 4 bases from J, the junction kept 7 bases outside the gene matches. CDR3 length: 15 amino acids. The CDR3 nucleotides read TGTGCCAGCAGCTTGTGGGGGACAGTATCCTATGGCTACACCTTC. Its protein product is CASSLWGTVSYGYTF.

The genes are TRBV9 and TRBJ2-7; D perhaps matches TRBD2 (6 bases). This CDR3 is built from 13 residues. Trimming took 3 bases from V and 0 from J, leaving 7 bases between them. CDR1 and CDR2 (germline): SGDLS, YYNGEE. The CDR3 bases are TGTGCCAGCAGCGCGGGACTCTCCTACGAGCAGTACTTC. The encoded protein is CASSAGLSYEQYF.

The CDR3 loop is CASRPTSGGEETQYF. The CDR3 DNA is TGTGCCAGCAGACCGACTAGCGGGGGGGAAGAGACCCAGTACTTC. The chain uses TRBV2 and TRBJ2-5; 14 bases fit TRBD2. V gave up 6 bases and J gave up 3 bases; unmatched junction bases: 3. Germline CDR1 SNHLY, CDR2 FYNNEI. The CDR3 length is 15 residues.

The chain combines TRBV23-1 with TRBJ2-4; no clear D gene. TRBV23-1 is reported as an ORF; its role is uncertain. The CDR3 covers 17 residues. V gave up 5 bases and J gave up 0 bases, with 17 bases separating them. CDR3 in DNA: TGCGCCAGCAGTTCCCCGGACCAGAAGCAAGCCAAAAACATTCAGTACTTC. Encoded protein: CASSSPDQKQAKNIQYF.

The chain has TRBV27 and TRBJ1-2; D unresolved. CDR1 and CDR2 (germline): MNHEY, SMNVEV (reference sequence). The CDR3 has 9 residues. V gave up 11 bases and J gave up 8 bases, with 9 bases separating them. Written as DNA, the CDR3 is TGTGCCGGCCCCTCGGGCTACACCTTC. Translated: CAGPSGYTF.

This clone was seen a single time. The V and J genes are TRBV7-9 and TRBJ1-4, with 8 bases matching TRBD1. V lost 5 bases, J lost 3 bases, and 11 bases stayed unmatched. Looked up from germline, CDR1 is SEHNR and CDR2 is FQNEAQ (reference sequence). The CDR3 runs to 17 residues. DNA of the CDR3: TGTGCCAGCAGCGCCGGACAGGGTAGCGTCCCTAATGAAAAACTGTTTTTT. This sequence encodes CASSAGQGSVPNEKLFF.

The J gene is TRBJ2-3, the V gene TRBV6-5, with a weak D call TRBD2 (5 bases). Trimming shortened V by 0 bases and J by 6 bases, and 13 bases separated the two germline ends. The CDR3 is 15 amino acids. CDR1 and CDR2 from the germline V gene are MNHEY and SVGAGI. The CDR3 here is CASSYSGPAADTQYF. The DNA of the CDR3 is TGTGCCAGCAGTTACTCGGGTCCAGCGGCGGATACGCAGTATTTT.

The chain combines TRBV2 with TRBJ1-2, with D hard to call. The CDR3 extends over 11 amino acids. With 3 bases removed from V and 1 base from J, the gap between germline ends came to 0 bases. Per germline, CDR1 SNHLY and CDR2 FYNNEI. CDR3 sequence: CASSDNYGYTF. Here the CDR3 DNA reads TGTGCCAGCAGTGATAACTATGGCTACACCTTC.

The chain recombines TRBV5-8 with TRBJ1-4; 7 bases map to TRBD1. The CDR3 sequence is 17 residues long. Germline loops: CDR1 SGHTS, CDR2 YDEGEE. Trimming at V came to 4 bases and at J to 0 bases, leaving 9 bases not matched to a gene. This chain's CDR3 is CASSRGQIRTTNEKLFF. DNA of the CDR3: TGTGCCAGCAGCCGGGGACAGATCCGTACAACTAATGAAAAACTGTTTTTT.

This clone was recorded only once. This chain links TRBV10-3 with TRBJ2-7; TRBD2 agrees at 8 bases. This CDR3 is built from 15 residues. Germline CDR1 and CDR2: ENHRY and SYGVKD. With V trimmed by 2 bases and J by 5 bases, 8 bases remained unmatched. The CDR3 reads CAISEVSGINDEQYF. CDR3 DNA sequence: TGTGCCATCAGTGAGGTTAGCGGGATTAACGACGAGCAGTACTTC.

The chain joins TRBV6-5 to TRBJ2-5, with 8 bases aligning to TRBD2. V gave up 0 bases and J gave up 5 bases; unmatched junction bases: 2. This CDR3 is built from 14 residues. Germline V CDR1 and CDR2: MNHEY, SVGAGI. Here the CDR3 DNA reads TGTGCCAGCAGTTACTCGGCTAGCGGGGAGACCCAGTACTTC. This encodes CASSYSASGETQYF.

This sequence joins TRBV6-6 and TRBJ2-3; D not certain. In germline, CDR1 is MNHNY, CDR2 SVGAGI (reference sequence). The CDR3 covers 13 residues. V was pared by 5 bases and J by 3 bases, with 9 bases between. The CDR3 sequence: CASSGPSTDTQYF. DNA for the CDR3: TGTGCCAGCAGTGGGCCGAGTACAGATACGCAGTATTTT.